Below, 10 T cell receptor delta chains from the same sample are listed, as sequenced in a study of γδ T cells in repeated Plasmodium falciparum infection. Bulk repertoires came from Vgamma9/Vdelta2+ or Vdelta2-negative gammadelta T cells flow-sorted from PBMC. TCRdb re-called the multiplex PCR reads via CATT. Of approximately 60,000 delta-chain clones listed, roughly 1.8% are singletons. Sequencing input: gamma-delta T cells from blood. The source of these receptors is a pool of human donors (malaria-infected and uninfected, not separated).

In its sample, this clone was seen a few times. A read error is likely here: a far larger clone is one base away. This specimen includes other DNA sequences encoding the same CDR3. The V and J genes are TRDV1 and TRDJ1; D is uncertain. The J gene was not available in TCRdb and was assigned here by matching the DNA to germline segments. This CDR3 has 14 residues. CDR1 and CDR2 (germline): TSWWSYY, QGS. This CDR3 reads CALVISVFTDKLIF. The CDR3 region has the DNA TGCGCTCTTGTGATTTCCGTCTTCACCGATAAACTCATCTTT.

This clone was counted ten times or more. The chain links TRAV29/DV5 to TRDJ1; 7 bases fit TRDD3. Losses at the gene ends were 2 bases for V and 2 bases for J; bases not matched to a gene: 21. The CDR3 has 19 residues. The V gene's germline CDR1 is NSMFDY and CDR2 ISSIKDK. CDR3 protein: CAASGGGGALGIGTDKLIF. In DNA, the CDR3 is TGTGCAGCAAGTGGGGGAGGGGGCGCACTGGGGATCGGAACCGATAAACTCATCTTT.

As concerns this clone: TCRdb's protein for this DNA is that of a much larger clone and differs from the translation at residue 6, likely a read error; the protein shown is the DNA translation. The chain couples TRDV3 to TRDJ1, with D maybe TRDD3 (7 bases). The CDR3 has 19 residues. V was cut by 5 bases and J by 0 bases, with 31 bases left in between. Per the germline V gene, CDR1 is TVYSNPD and CDR2 is GDNSRS (reference sequence). CDR3 loop: CARTFPRTGVLGYTDKLIF. As DNA, the CDR3 is TGTGCCCGTACCTTCCCACGTACTGGGGTGTTAGGGTACACCGATAAACTCATCTTT.

This clone was found many times. Only one base separates this from a far larger clonotype, so it likely reflects a read error. This same CDR3 is encoded by further DNA sequences in the sample. The gene calls are TRDV1 and TRDJ1; TRDD3 agrees at 7 bases. TCRdb supplies no J gene; here it was assigned by aligning the nucleotide sequence to germline. The CDR3 sequence is 23 residues long. Trimming cost V 2 bases and J 0 bases; bases outside gene matches: 27. Germline V lookup: CDR1 TSWWSYY, CDR2 QGS. As DNA, the CDR3 is TGTGCTCTTGGGGAAACTTCGGTTCTAGGGAGACTGGGGATTACTACATACACCGATAAACTCATCTTT. Its protein product is CALGETSVLGRLGITTYTDKLIF.

Note on this clone: The TCRdb protein, from a much larger clone, departs from this DNA's translation at residue 17, likely by read error; the protein shown derives from the DNA. DNA of the CDR3: TGTGCCTGTGACACCGTTACTGGGGGATACGCCGAGCGGAAGGACACCGAAAAACTCATCTTT. Encoded protein: CACDTVTGGYAERKDTEKLIF. V usage is TRDV2 and J usage is TRDJ1; 13 bases match TRDD3. The J gene is absent in TCRdb and was assigned here via DNA matching to germline. The CDR3 runs 21 residues. Germline-derived CDR1 and CDR2 are GEAIGNYY and EKD.

This clone was seen only a few times. The protein in TCRdb stems from a much larger clone and differs at residue 8 from this DNA's translation, likely a read error; here the protein is translated from the DNA. J is TRDJ1 and V is TRDV2; perhaps TRDD3 as D (5 bases). TCRdb leaves out the J gene; it was filled in here by matching the DNA to germline. Trimming took off 2 bases at V and 3 bases at J, with 27 bases between the two ends. This CDR3 has 19 amino acids. Germline V gene sequence: CDR1 GEAIGNYY, CDR2 EKD. In DNA, the CDR3 is TGTGCCTGTGACATCGGGGGCCGTGGGAAGGATTATGACGCCGATAAACTCATCTTT. It is translated as CACDIGGRGKDYDADKLIF.

To note about this clone: TCRdb records a much larger clone's protein for this DNA, with a difference at residue 16 that likely arises from a read error; the protein given is the translation of the DNA. The V gene call reads TRDV3; no J gene was called; the D segment call TRDD3 is taken from the table without a DNA check. Per the germline V gene, CDR1 is TVYSNPD and CDR2 is GDNSRS (reference sequence). CDR3 size: 18 residues. The CDR3 coding sequence is TGTGCCTTTAGGGGTCCCTCAAGGGATACTTCCCACACCGATAAACCCATCTTT. This codes for CAFRGPSRDTSHTDKPIF.

The table lists this clone with many counts. Other DNA sequences in this sample translate to the same CDR3. The rearrangement uses TRDV1 and TRDJ1; D is undetermined. The ends were cut back, 0 bases at V and 7 bases at J, with 24 bases in the middle. The CDR3 runs to 18 residues. Germline loops: CDR1 TSWWSYY, CDR2 QGS. The DNA for the CDR3 is TGTGCTCTTGGGGAACTTTTCCCCATTCCGGGCGAATCTGGTAAACTCATCTTT. Amino acids: CALGELFPIPGESGKLIF.

This clone turned up a few times. TCRdb's listed protein matches a much larger clone and diverges from this DNA's translation at residue 6, likely through a read error; the protein shown comes from the DNA. This chain connects TRDV1 to TRDJ1, with D tentatively TRDD3 (5 bases). Per the germline V gene, CDR1 is TSWWSYY and CDR2 is QGS. The CDR3 loop spans 21 amino acids. V was cut by 1 base and J by 0 bases, with 27 bases left in between. This CDR3 reads CALGEQAVAGSSRWYTDKLIF. CDR3 coding DNA: TGTGCTCTTGGGGAACAGGCGGTGGCGGGATCCTCAAGGTGGTACACCGATAAACTCATCTTT.

Notes on this clone: A far bigger clonotype differs at one base, so this is likely a read error. This same CDR3 is encoded by further DNA sequences in the sample. The chain has TRDV1 and TRDJ1; 8 bases agree with TRDD3. In germline, CDR1 is TSWWSYY, CDR2 QGS. The CDR3 covers 21 residues. Germline trimming cut 3 bases from V and 1 base from J; bases unmatched to any gene: 22. CDR3 region: CALGDPLPTLLGVLLTDKLIF. The CDR3 coding sequence is TGTGCTCTTGGGGACCCCCTTCCGACATTACTGGGGGTTTTACTCACCGATAAACTCATCTTT.